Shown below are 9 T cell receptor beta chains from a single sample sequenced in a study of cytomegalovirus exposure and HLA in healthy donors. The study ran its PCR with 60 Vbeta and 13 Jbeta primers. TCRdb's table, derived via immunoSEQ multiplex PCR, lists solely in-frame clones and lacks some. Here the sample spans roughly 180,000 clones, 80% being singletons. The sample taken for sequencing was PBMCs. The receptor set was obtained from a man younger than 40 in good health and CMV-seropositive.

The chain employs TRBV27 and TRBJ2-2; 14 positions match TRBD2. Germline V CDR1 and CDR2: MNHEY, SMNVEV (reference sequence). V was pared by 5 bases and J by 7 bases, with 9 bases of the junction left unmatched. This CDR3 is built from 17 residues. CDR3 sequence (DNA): TGTGCCAGCAGTCCACGGACTAGCGGGAGGCTTGGCGGGGAGCTGTTTTTT. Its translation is CASSPRTSGRLGGELFF.

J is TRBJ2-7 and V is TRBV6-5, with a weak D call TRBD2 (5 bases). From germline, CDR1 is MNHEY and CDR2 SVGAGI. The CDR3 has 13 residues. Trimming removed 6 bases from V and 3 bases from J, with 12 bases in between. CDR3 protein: CASSRTRGYEQYF. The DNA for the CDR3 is TGTGCCAGCAGCCGCACCCGGGGCTACGAGCAGTACTTC.

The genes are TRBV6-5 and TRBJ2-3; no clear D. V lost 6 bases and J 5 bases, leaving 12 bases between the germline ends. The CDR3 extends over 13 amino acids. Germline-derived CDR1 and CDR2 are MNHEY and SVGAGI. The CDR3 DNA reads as TGTGCCAGCAGCCCCTCCCTAGGAGATACGCAGTATTTT. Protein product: CASSPSLGDTQYF.

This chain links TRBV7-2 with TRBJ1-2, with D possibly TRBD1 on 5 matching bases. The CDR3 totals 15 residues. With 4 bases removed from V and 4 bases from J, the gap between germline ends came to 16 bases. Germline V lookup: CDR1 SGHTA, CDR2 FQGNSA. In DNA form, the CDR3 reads TGTGCCAGCAGCTCGGGATGGGACTCCCTCTATGGCTACACCTTC. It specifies CASSSGWDSLYGYTF.

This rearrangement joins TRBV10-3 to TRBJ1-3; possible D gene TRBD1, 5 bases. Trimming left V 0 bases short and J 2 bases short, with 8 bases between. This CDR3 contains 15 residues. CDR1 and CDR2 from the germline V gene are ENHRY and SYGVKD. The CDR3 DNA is TGTGCCATCAGTGAGTCGGGGCCGGCTGGAAACACCATATATTTT. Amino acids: CAISESGPAGNTIYF.

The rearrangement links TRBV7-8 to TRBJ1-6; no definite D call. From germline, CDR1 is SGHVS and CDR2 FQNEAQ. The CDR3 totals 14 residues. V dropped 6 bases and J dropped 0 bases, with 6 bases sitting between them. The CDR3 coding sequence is TGTGCCAGCAGTTATAGCTCCTATAATTCACCCCTCCACTTT. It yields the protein CASSYSSYNSPLHF.

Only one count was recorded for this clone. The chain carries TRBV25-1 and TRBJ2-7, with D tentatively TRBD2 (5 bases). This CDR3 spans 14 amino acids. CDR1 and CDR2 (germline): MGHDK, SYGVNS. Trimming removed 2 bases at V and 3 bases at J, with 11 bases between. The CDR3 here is CASSETGILYEQYF. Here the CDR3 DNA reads TGTGCCAGCAGTGAAACGGGAATACTCTACGAGCAGTACTTC.

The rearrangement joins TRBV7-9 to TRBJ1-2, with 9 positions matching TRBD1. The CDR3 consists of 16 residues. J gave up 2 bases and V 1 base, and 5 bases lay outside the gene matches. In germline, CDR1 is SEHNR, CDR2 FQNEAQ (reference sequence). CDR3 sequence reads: CASSLEITGGNYGYTF. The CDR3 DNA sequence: TGTGCCAGCAGCTTAGAAATAACAGGGGGCAACTATGGCTACACCTTC.

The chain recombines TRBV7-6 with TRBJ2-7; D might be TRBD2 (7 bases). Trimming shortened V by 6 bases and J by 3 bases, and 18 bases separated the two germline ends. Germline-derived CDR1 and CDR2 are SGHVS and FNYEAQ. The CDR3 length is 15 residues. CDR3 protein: CASSHREGGYYEQYF. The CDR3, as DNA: TGTGCCAGCAGTCATCGCGAGGGGGGGTACTACGAGCAGTACTTC.